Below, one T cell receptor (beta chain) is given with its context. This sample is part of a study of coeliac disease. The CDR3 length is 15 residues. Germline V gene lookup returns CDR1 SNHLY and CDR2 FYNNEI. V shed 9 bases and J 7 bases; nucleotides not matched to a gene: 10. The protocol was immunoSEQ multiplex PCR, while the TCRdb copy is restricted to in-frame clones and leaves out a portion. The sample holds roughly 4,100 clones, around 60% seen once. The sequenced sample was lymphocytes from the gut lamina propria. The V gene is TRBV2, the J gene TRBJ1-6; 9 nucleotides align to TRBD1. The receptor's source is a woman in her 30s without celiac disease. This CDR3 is CAREPGQGPNSPLHF. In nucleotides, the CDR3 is TGTGCCAGGGAACCGGGACAGGGTCCCAATTCACCCCTCCACTTT. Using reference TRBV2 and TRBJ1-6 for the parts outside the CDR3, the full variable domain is EPEVTQTPSHQVTQMGQEVILRCVPISNHLYFYWYRQILGQKVEFLVSFYNNEISEKSEIFDDQFSVERPDGSNFTLKIRSTKLEDSAMYFCAREPGQGPNSPLHFGNGTRLTVT.